This T cell receptor beta chain comes out of a study of blood T cell repertoires in COVID-19. The length of the CDR3 is 14 residues. Trimming removed 3 bases from V and 5 bases from J, with 14 bases in between. Germline V gives CDR1 KGHSH, CDR2 LQKENI. TCRdb's copy holds only in-frame clones and misses some; the assay was immunoSEQ multiplex PCR. This sample has about 56,000 clones, with about four fifths found just once. In its sample, this clone was seen once. This receptor was taken from a woman over 75 with acute or convalescent COVID-19. The chain links TRBV18 to TRBJ2-7; D remains ambiguous. Input material: peripheral blood. The CDR3, as DNA: TGTGCCAGCTCACCCGACACAACAGTACACGAGCAGTACTTC. It translates to CASSPDTTVHEQYF.